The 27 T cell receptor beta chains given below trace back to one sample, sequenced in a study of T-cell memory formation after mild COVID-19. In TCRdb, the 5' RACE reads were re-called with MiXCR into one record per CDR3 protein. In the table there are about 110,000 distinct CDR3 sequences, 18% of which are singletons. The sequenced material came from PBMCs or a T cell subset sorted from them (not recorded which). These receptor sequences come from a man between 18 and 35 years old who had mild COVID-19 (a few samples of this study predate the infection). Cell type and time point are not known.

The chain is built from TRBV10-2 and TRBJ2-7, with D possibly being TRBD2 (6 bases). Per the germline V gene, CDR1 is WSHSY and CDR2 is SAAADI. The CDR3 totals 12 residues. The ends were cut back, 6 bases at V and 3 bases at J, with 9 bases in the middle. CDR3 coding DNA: TGCGCCAGCAGGGACTACCTCTACGAGCAGTACTTC. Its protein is CASRDYLYEQYF.

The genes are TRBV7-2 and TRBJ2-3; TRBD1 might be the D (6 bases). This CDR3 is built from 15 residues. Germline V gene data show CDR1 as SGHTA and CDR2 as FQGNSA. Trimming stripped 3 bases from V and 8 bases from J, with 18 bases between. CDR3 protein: CASSFTGNDPRTQYF. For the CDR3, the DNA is TGTGCCAGCAGCTTCACAGGGAATGATCCGCGTACGCAGTATTTT. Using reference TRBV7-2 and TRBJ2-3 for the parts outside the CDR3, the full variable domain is GAGVSQSPSNKVTEKGKDVELRCDPISGHTALYWYRQSLGQGLEFLIYFQGNSAPDKSGLPSDRFSAERTGGSVSTLTIQRTQQEDSAVYLCASSFTGNDPRTQYFGPGTRLTVL.

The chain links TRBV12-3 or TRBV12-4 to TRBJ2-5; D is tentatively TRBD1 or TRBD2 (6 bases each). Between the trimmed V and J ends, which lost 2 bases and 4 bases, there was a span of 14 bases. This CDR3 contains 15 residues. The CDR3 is CASSLMGGNGETQYF. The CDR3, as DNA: TGTGCCAGCAGTTTAATGGGGGGCAACGGAGAGACCCAGTACTTC.

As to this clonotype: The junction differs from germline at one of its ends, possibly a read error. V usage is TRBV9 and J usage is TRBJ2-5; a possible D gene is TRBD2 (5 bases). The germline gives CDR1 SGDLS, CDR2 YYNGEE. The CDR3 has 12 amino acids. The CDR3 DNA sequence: TGTGCCATCAGCGAGGCCGAGGGGACCCAGTACTTC. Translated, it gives CAISEAEGTQYF.

The CDR3 here is CASSLPQGLAGTSTDTQYF. The CDR3 DNA is TGTGCCAGCAGCCTACCGCAGGGACTAGCGGGGACTAGCACAGATACGCAGTATTTT. This chain uses TRBV7-9 with TRBJ2-3, with TRBD2 matching 13 bases. Germline CDR1 reads SEHNR; CDR2 reads FQNEAQ (reference sequence). V was pared by 5 bases and J by 0 bases, with 11 bases of the junction left unmatched. This CDR3 has 19 amino acids.

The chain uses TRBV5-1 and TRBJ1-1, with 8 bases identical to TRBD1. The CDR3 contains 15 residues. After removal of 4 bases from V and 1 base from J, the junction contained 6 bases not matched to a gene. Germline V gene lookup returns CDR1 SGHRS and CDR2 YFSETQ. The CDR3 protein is CASSAGGPSNTEAFF. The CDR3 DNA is TGCGCCAGCAGCGCAGGGGGCCCTTCGAACACTGAAGCTTTCTTT.

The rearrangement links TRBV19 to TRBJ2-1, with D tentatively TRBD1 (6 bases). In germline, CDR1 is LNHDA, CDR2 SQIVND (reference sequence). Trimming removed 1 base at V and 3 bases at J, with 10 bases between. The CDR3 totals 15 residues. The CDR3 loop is CASSIGGGFYNEQFF. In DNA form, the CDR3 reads TGTGCCAGTAGTATAGGAGGGGGATTCTACAATGAGCAGTTCTTC.

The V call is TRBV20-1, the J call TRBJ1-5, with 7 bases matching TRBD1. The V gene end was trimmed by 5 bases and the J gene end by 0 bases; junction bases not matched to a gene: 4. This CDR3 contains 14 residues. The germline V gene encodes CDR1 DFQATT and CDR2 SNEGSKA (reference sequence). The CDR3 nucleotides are TGCAGTGCTGGACAGGTCTATAGCAATCAGCCCCAGCATTTT. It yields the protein CSAGQVYSNQPQHF.

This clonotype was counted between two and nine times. The CDR3 region is CASSQGNEKLFF. The CDR3 region has the DNA TGTGCCAGCAGCCAGGGGAATGAAAAACTGTTTTTT. The rearrangement uses TRBV4-2 and TRBJ1-4; D not resolved. The germline V gene has CDR1 LGHNA and CDR2 YNFKEQ. The CDR3 consists of 12 residues. The V and J ends lost 3 bases and 5 bases respectively, with 4 bases between them.

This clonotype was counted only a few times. Here the CDR3 reads CASSLYYNNQPQHF. The CDR3 coding sequence is TGTGCCAGCAGCTTATATTACAACAATCAGCCCCAGCATTTT. This chain links TRBV7-2 with TRBJ1-5, with unresolved D. With 2 bases removed from V and 3 bases from J, the gap between germline ends came to 8 bases. CDR3 length: 14 amino acids. Germline CDR1 reads SGHTA; CDR2 reads FQGNSA. The full variable domain, with the rest looked up from reference TRBV7-2 and TRBJ1-5, is GAGVSQSPSNKVTEKGKDVELRCDPISGHTALYWYRQSLGQGLEFLIYFQGNSAPDKSGLPSDRFSAERTGGSVSTLTIQRTQQEDSAVYLCASSLYYNNQPQHFGDGTRLSIL.

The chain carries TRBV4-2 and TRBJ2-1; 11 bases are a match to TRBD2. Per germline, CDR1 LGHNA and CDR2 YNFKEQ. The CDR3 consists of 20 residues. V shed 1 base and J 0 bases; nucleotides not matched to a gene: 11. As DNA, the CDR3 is TGTGCCAGCAGCCAAGTAATGGCTAGCGGGGGGCTGAGCTCCTACAATGAGCAGTTCTTC. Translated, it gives CASSQVMASGGLSSYNEQFF.

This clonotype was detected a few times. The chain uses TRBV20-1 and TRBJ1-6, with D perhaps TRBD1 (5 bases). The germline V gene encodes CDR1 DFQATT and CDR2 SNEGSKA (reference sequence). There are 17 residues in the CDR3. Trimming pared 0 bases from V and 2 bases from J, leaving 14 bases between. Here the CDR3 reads CSARDPRHRTYNSPLHF. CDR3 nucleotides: TGCAGTGCTAGAGATCCAAGACACAGGACCTATAATTCACCCCTCCACTTT.

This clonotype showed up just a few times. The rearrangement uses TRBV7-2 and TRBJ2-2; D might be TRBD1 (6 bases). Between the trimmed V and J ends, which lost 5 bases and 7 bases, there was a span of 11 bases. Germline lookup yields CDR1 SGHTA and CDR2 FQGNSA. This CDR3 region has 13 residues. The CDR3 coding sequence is TGTGCCAGCAGCACTATCAGGGGCGGGGAGCTGTTTTTT. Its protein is CASSTIRGGELFF.

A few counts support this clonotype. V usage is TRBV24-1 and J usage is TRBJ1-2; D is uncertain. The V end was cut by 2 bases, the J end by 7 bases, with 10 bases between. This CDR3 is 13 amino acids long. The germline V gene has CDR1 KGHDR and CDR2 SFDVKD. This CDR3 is CATSDWRRGGYTF. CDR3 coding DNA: TGTGCCACCAGTGATTGGCGTCGGGGTGGCTACACCTTC.

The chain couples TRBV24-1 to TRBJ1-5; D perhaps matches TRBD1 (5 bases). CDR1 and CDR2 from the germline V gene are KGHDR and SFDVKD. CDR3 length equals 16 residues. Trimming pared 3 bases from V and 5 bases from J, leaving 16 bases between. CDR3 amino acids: CATSDPGSGRDQPQHF. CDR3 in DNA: TGTGCCACCAGTGATCCAGGGTCAGGAAGGGATCAGCCCCAGCATTTT.

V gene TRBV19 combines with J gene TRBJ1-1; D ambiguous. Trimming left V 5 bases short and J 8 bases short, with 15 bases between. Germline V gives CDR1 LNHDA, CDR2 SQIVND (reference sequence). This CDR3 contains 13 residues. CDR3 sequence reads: CASSPRREAEAFF. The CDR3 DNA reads TGTGCCAGTAGTCCTCGGAGGGAGGCGGAAGCTTTCTTT.

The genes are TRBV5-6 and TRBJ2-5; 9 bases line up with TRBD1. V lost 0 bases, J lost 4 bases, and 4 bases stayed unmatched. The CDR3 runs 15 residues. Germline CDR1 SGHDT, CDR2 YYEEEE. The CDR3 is CASSLGPTGGETQYF. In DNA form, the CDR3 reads TGTGCCAGCAGCTTGGGGCCGACAGGGGGAGAGACCCAGTACTTC.

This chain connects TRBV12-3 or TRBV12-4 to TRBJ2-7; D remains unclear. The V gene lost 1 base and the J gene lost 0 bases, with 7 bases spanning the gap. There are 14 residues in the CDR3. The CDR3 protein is CASSLGLSSYEQYV. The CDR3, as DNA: TGTGCCAGCAGTTTAGGGCTGTCCTCCTACGAGCAGTACGTC.

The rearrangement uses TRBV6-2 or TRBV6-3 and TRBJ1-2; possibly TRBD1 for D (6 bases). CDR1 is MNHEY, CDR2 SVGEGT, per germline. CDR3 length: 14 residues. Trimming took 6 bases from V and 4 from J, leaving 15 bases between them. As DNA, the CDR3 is TGTGCCAGCAGGATACTCCCGGACAGCTATGGCTACACCTTC. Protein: CASRILPDSYGYTF.

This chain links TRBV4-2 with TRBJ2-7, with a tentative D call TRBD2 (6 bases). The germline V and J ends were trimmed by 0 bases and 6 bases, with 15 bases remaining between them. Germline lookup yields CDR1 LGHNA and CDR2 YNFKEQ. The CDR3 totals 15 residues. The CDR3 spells CASSQDIVRRGEQYV. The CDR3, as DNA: TGTGCCAGCAGCCAAGATATCGTTAGGAGGGGCGAGCAGTACGTC.

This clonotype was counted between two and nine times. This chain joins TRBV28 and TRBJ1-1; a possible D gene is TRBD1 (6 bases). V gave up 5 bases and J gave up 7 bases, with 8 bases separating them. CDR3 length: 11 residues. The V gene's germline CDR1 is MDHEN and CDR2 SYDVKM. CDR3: CASSVDSEAFF. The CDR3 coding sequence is TGTGCCAGCAGTGTGGACAGTGAAGCTTTCTTT.

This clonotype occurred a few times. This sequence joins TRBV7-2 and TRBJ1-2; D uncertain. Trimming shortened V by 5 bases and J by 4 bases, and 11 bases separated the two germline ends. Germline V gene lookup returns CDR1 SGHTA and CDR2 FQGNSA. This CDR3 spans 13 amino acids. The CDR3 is CASSLARPYGYTF. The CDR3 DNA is TGTGCCAGCAGCCTTGCCAGGCCCTATGGCTACACCTTC.

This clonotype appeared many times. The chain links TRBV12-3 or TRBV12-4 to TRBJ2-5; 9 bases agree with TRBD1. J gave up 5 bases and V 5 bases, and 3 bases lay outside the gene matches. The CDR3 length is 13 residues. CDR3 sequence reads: CASSVTGGETQYF. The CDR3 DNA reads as TGTGCCAGCAGTGTCACAGGGGGCGAGACCCAGTACTTC.

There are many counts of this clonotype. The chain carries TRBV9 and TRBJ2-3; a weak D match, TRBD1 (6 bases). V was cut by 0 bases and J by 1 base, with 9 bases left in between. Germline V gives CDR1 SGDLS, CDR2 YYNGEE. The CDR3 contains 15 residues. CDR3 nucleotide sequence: TGTGCCAGCAGCGTAGCTTGGGGGCGCACAGATACGCAGTATTTT. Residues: CASSVAWGRTDTQYF.

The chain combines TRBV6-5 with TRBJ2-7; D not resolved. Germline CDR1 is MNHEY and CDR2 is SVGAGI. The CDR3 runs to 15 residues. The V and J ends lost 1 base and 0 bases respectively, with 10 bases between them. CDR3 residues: CASSYWTGSSYEQYF. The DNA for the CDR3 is TGTGCCAGCAGTTACTGGACCGGAAGCTCCTACGAGCAGTACTTC.

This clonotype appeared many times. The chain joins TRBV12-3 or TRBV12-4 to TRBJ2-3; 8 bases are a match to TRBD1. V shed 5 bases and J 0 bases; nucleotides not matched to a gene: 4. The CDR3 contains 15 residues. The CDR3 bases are TGTGCCAGCAGTCGACAGGGGCTTAGCACAGATACGCAGTATTTT. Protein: CASSRQGLSTDTQYF.

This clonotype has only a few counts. The CDR3 bases are TGTGCCAGCAGTCGAGCGAGCGGATCGAGTTATCTGTTTTTT. Its protein product is CASSRASGSSYLFF. The V and J genes are TRBV3-1 and TRBJ2-2; a weak D match, TRBD2 (5 bases). Trimming shortened V by 6 bases and J by 14 bases, and 22 bases separated the two germline ends. The CDR3 spans 14 residues. CDR1 and CDR2 from the germline V gene are LGHDT and YNNKEL (reference sequence). Using reference TRBV3-1 and TRBJ2-2 for the parts outside the CDR3, the full variable domain is DTAVSQTPKYLVTQMGNDKSIKCEQNLGHDTMYWYKQDSKKFLKIMFSYNNKELIINETVPNRFSPKSPDKAHLNLHINSLELGDSAVYFCASSRASGSSYLFFGEGSRLTVL.